The 21 T cell receptor beta chains presented below share a single source sample, sequenced in a study of T cells in Graves' hyperthyroidism and ophthalmopathy. Authors of the study amplified TCR beta CDR3 regions from RNA transcripts. Using the HTBI primer set, a first-round RT-PCR was run on the TCR CDR3. TCRdb itself ran the multiplex PCR reads through MiXCR, one entry per CDR3 protein. The top ten hold 44% of the sample, which has 490,000 or so distinct CDR3 sequences, 40% to 50% seen once. Material for sequencing was peripheral blood or thyroid tissue (not recorded which). The receptor source for this set is an adult woman with Graves' disease, either hyperthyroidism or ophthalmopathy (not recorded which).

This clonotype was counted at least ten times. As DNA, the CDR3 is TGCGCCAGCAGCTTGGGGGGACAGGGCTACGAGCAGTACTTC. Protein product: CASSLGGQGYEQYF. This sequence joins TRBV5-1 and TRBJ2-7, with TRBD1 matching over 9 bases. The ends lost 0 bases at V and 3 bases at J; junction bases unmatched: 1. There are 14 residues in the CDR3. From germline, CDR1 is SGHRS and CDR2 YFSETQ.

This rearrangement joins TRBV20-1 to TRBJ2-7; tentative D call: TRBD1 (5 bases). CDR1 and CDR2 (germline): DFQATT, SNEGSKA (reference sequence). The CDR3 totals 14 residues. With 6 bases removed from V and 2 bases from J, the gap between germline ends came to 17 bases. The CDR3 bases are TGCAGTGCCAAGGGAAGGGGAAGGACCTACGAGCAGTACTTC. Translated, it gives CSAKGRGRTYEQYF.

This clonotype was observed many times. The chain carries TRBV6-5 and TRBJ1-1; D gene uncertain. V was cut by 5 bases and J by 3 bases, with 4 bases left in between. Germline CDR1 reads MNHEY; CDR2 reads SVGAGI. The CDR3 length is 11 residues. The CDR3, as DNA: TGTGCCAGCAGTGGTGACACTGAAGCTTTCTTT. Translating gives CASSGDTEAFF.

Of note for this clonotype: One junction end does not reproduce the germline sequence, and a read error may be involved. The CDR3 DNA is TGTGCCAGCAGCCAAGAGGCGGGCCCCTATAATTCACCCCTCCACTTT. It codes for CASSQEAGPYNSPLHF. This rearrangement joins TRBV5-1 to TRBJ1-6; D not resolved. CDR3 size: 16 residues. The germline CDR1 and CDR2 sequences are SGHRS and YFSETQ.

J is TRBJ2-5 and V is TRBV7-2; 13 nucleotides agree with TRBD2. Germline V gene data show CDR1 as SGHTA and CDR2 as FQGNSA. This CDR3 is 18 amino acids long. V gave up 3 bases and J gave up 5 bases; unmatched junction bases: 12. Written as DNA, the CDR3 is TGTGCCAGCAGCTTCACCACGGGACTAGCGGGACAGTGGGAGACCCAGTACTTC. This encodes CASSFTTGLAGQWETQYF.

This chain joins TRBV28 and TRBJ2-7, with unresolved D. The germline gives CDR1 MDHEN, CDR2 SYDVKM. The CDR3 spans 13 residues. Trimming took off 6 bases at V and 3 bases at J, with 12 bases between the two ends. The CDR3 region has the DNA TGTGCCAGCAGGGCTGCCCGCTACTACGAGCAGTACTTC. This encodes CASRAARYYEQYF.

This clonotype was seen only a few times. The chain combines TRBV28 with TRBJ1-2; D is undetermined. This CDR3 spans 13 amino acids. Per germline, CDR1 MDHEN and CDR2 SYDVKM. The ends were cut back, 2 bases at V and 4 bases at J, with 8 bases in the middle. The CDR3 sequence: CASSLPGPYGYTF. The CDR3 bases are TGTGCCAGCAGTTTACCAGGTCCCTATGGCTACACCTTC.

This rearrangement joins TRBV7-6 to TRBJ1-6; no clear D. Germline CDR1 SGHVS, CDR2 FNYEAQ. V lost 7 bases to trimming and J lost 7 bases, with 20 bases between them. The CDR3 has 16 residues. The CDR3 nucleotides are TGTGCCAGCACCATCGGATCGAGGGCTTTAAATTCACCCCTCCACTTT. Translating it yields CASTIGSRALNSPLHF.

This clonotype was detected many times. The chain employs TRBV5-1 and TRBJ2-7, with TRBD1 matching over 7 bases. Germline assignment: CDR1 SGHRS and CDR2 YFSETQ. The CDR3 consists of 14 residues. V was pared by 2 bases and J by 1 base, with 3 bases of the junction left unmatched. The CDR3 sequence: CASSFGTDSYEQYF. DNA of the CDR3: TGCGCCAGCAGCTTCGGGACAGATTCCTACGAGCAGTACTTC.

The J gene is TRBJ1-2, the V gene TRBV29-1; D remains unclear. The CDR3 is made up of 12 amino acids. The germline V gene encodes CDR1 SQVTM and CDR2 ANQGSEA. V gave up 1 base and J gave up 7 bases, with 10 bases separating them. CDR3 nucleotides: TGCAGCGTTGAAGGTGGGGAGGGTGGCTACACCTTC. Amino acids: CSVEGGEGGYTF.

This clonotype was seen ten or more times. The chain employs TRBV5-8 and TRBJ2-5; 8 nucleotides agree with TRBD2. Losses at the gene ends were 5 bases for V and 4 bases for J; bases not matched to a gene: 10. Germline loops: CDR1 SGHTS, CDR2 YDEGEE. The CDR3 covers 15 residues. CDR3 in amino acids: CASSTGTRVRETQYF. The CDR3 nucleotides read TGTGCCAGCAGTACCGGGACTAGGGTTCGAGAGACCCAGTACTTC.

The chain recombines TRBV7-8 with TRBJ1-5, with 9 nucleotides matching TRBD1. The germline gives CDR1 SGHVS, CDR2 FQNEAQ. The CDR3 runs 15 residues. V dropped 1 base and J dropped 5; count of bases not matched to a gene: 3. The CDR3 reads CASSLEGQGHQPQHF. The CDR3 nucleotides are TGTGCCAGCAGCTTAGAGGGACAGGGACATCAGCCCCAGCATTTT.

This clonotype came up once. Germline is not matched at one junction end, which may reflect a read error. The chain has TRBV7-3 and TRBJ1-2; D is unresolved. Germline lookup yields CDR1 SGHTA and CDR2 FQGTGA. The CDR3 is 12 residues long. The CDR3 DNA is TGTGCCAGCAGCTTAACTGCTAGCGGGCCTAACTTC. This encodes CASSLTASGPNF.

As to this clonotype: One end of the junction varies from germline; a read error may be responsible. The J gene is TRBJ2-7, the V gene TRBV29-1; TRBD1 agrees at 7 bases. Germline CDR1 SQVTM, CDR2 ANQGSEA. The CDR3 loop spans 11 amino acids. This chain's CDR3 is CSFDRAYEQHF. CDR3 bases: TGCAGCTTTGACAGGGCCTACGAGCAGCACTTC.

The CDR3 nucleotides are TGTGCCAGCTCACCAGGGGACGCTTCGACGGGTCAGCCCCAGCATTTT. Protein: CASSPGDASTGQPQHF. V usage is TRBV18 and J usage is TRBJ1-5; a possible D gene is TRBD1 (5 bases). CDR3 size: 16 residues. The V end lost 2 bases, the J end lost 6 bases, and 17 bases lay between the germline ends. CDR1 KGHSH and CDR2 LQKENI come from the germline V gene.

This clonotype was counted many times. The chain employs TRBV9 and TRBJ1-1; D might be TRBD1 (6 bases). CDR3 length: 12 amino acids. Trimming took off 2 bases at V and 5 bases at J, with 7 bases between the two ends. Germline V gene sequence: CDR1 SGDLS, CDR2 YYNGEE. The CDR3 DNA is TGTGCCAGCAGCGTGAGGGGGACTGAAGCTTTCTTT. Its protein product is CASSVRGTEAFF.

This clonotype was seen at least ten times. The chain has TRBV2 and TRBJ1-2; 8 bases are a match to TRBD1. Germline V gives CDR1 SNHLY, CDR2 FYNNEI. The CDR3 covers 12 residues. J lost 8 bases, V lost 7 bases, and 6 bases had no gene match. The CDR3 region has the DNA TGTGCCAGCAAGGGACAGGTTGGGGGCTACACCTTC. Protein: CASKGQVGGYTF.

V and J are TRBV29-1 and TRBJ2-7, with TRBD1 matching 7 bases. This CDR3 is built from 14 residues. Germline CDR1 and CDR2: SQVTM and ANQGSEA. The CDR3 is CLVESRDRSYEQYF. CDR3 sequence (DNA): TGCCTAGTTGAATCCAGGGACAGATCTTACGAGCAGTACTTC.

In this sample, this clonotype turned up many times. This rearrangement joins TRBV29-1 to TRBJ1-1; weak D call: TRBD1 (5 bases). Trimming stripped 4 bases from V and 3 bases from J, with 12 bases between. There are 13 residues in the CDR3. Per the germline V gene, CDR1 is SQVTM and CDR2 is ANQGSEA. The CDR3 nucleotides read TGCAGCGTTGTGTGGGGCGCGGACACTGAAGCTTTCTTT. This sequence encodes CSVVWGADTEAFF.

The chain has TRBV25-1 and TRBJ1-2; possibly TRBD1 for D (6 bases). The CDR3 sequence is 15 residues long. Trimming took off 2 bases at V and 6 bases at J, with 16 bases between the two ends. CDR1 is MGHDK, CDR2 SYGVNS, per germline. CDR3 region: CASSETGIGLHGYTF. CDR3 nucleotides: TGTGCCAGCAGTGAAACAGGGATCGGTTTACATGGCTACACCTTC.

The table lists this clonotype with a few counts. The rearrangement joins TRBV12-3 or TRBV12-4 to TRBJ1-2, with a tentative D call TRBD1 (5 bases). Trimming removed 2 bases at V and 8 bases at J, with 18 bases between. CDR3 length: 15 amino acids. The CDR3 sequence is CASSLSKGDSSGYTF. The DNA for the CDR3 is TGTGCCAGCAGTTTATCAAAAGGGGACTCTTCCGGCTACACCTTC.